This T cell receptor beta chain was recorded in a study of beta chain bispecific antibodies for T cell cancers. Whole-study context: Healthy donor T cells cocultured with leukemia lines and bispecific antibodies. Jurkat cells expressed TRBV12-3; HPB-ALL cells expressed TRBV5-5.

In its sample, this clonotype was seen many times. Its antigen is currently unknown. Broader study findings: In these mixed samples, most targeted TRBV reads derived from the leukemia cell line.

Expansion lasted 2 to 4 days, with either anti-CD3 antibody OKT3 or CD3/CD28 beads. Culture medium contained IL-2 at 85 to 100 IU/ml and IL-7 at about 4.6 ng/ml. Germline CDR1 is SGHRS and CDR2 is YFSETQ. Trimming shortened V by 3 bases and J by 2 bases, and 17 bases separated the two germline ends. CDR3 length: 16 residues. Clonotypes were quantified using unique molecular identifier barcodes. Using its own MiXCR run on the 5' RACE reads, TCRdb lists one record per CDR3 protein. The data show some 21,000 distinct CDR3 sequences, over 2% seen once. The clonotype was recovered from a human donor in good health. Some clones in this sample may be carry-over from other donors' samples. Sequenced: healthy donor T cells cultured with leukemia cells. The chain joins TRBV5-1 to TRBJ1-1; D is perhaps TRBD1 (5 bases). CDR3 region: CASSSSPRDANTEAFF. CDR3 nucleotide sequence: TGCGCCAGCAGCTCGTCCCCCAGGGATGCCAACACTGAAGCTTTCTTT. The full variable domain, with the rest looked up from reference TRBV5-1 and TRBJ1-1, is KAGVTQTPRYLIKTRGQQVTLSCSPISGHRSVSWYQQTPGQGLQFLFEYFSETQRNKGNFPGRFSGRQFSNSRSEMNVSTLELGDSALYLCASSSSPRDANTEAFFGQGTRLTVV.